Listed here are 6 T cell receptor beta chains from one sample, sequenced in a study of T cell therapy after organ transplantation. Their target antigens are unknown. Data came from immunoSEQ multiplex PCR; TCRdb stores just in-frame clones and leaves some out. Of about 50,000 clones in the sample, about 94% were seen once. The sequenced sample was CD8+ T cells from blood, obtained before autologous CMV-specific T cell therapy. The receptors stem from a human patient who had received a solid organ transplant and had CMV disease.

The chain has TRBV5-1 and TRBJ1-5, with unresolved D. Germline assignment: CDR1 SGHRS and CDR2 YFSETQ. This CDR3 spans 14 amino acids. The germline V and J ends were trimmed by 0 bases and 9 bases, with 13 bases remaining between them. CDR3 DNA sequence: TGCGCCAGCAGCTTGGATGACGGAATGGGGCCCCAGCATTTT. It encodes CASSLDDGMGPQHF.

V and J are TRBV4-3 and TRBJ1-2, with D possibly being TRBD1 (5 bases). Germline V gene data show CDR1 as LGHNA and CDR2 as YSLEER. The CDR3 runs to 17 residues. V was trimmed by 1 base and J by 6 bases, leaving 21 bases between them. CDR3 region: CASSQASMPGTRNGYTF. For the CDR3, the DNA is TGCGCCAGCAGCCAAGCGTCGATGCCCGGGACTAGAAATGGCTACACCTTC.

This chain connects TRBV2 to TRBJ2-1, with 9 bases identical to TRBD2. Germline CDR1 SNHLY, CDR2 FYNNEI. Trimming at V came to 10 bases and at J to 6 bases, leaving 10 bases not matched to a gene. The CDR3 consists of 14 residues. CDR3 sequence (DNA): TGTGCCAACACTAGCGGGCCTTTCTGCAATGAGCAGTTCTTC. As protein: CANTSGPFCNEQFF.

The CDR3 DNA reads TGTGCCAGCAGTGATGGGGGCAGAGGCGTTGAGCAGTTCTTC. Translation: CASSDGGRGVEQFF. The chain has TRBV2 and TRBJ2-1; D may be TRBD1 (6 bases). The CDR3 has 14 residues. CDR1 SNHLY and CDR2 FYNNEI come from the germline V gene. V was cut by 3 bases and J by 9 bases, with 15 bases left in between.

V is TRBV6-5 and J is TRBJ2-1; 7 nucleotides line up with TRBD2. V shed 7 bases, J shed 3 bases, and the junction held 6 bases outside the gene matches. This CDR3 has 14 amino acids. CDR1 is MNHEY and CDR2 is SVGAGI in the germline V gene. As DNA, the CDR3 is TGTGCCAGCACCGGACTAGGGGTCTACAATGAGCAGTTCTTC. It specifies CASTGLGVYNEQFF.

Only a few counts were recorded for this clone. The rearrangement joins TRBV11-2 to TRBJ1-5; D is undetermined. Per germline, CDR1 SGHAT and CDR2 FQNNGV. The CDR3 sequence is 13 residues long. Trimming pared 4 bases from V and 3 bases from J, leaving 7 bases between. CDR3 DNA sequence: TGTGCCAGCAGCTATGAAGTCAATCAGCCCCAGCATTTT. Its translation is CASSYEVNQPQHF.